The present T cell receptor (beta chain) was sequenced within a study of Graves' ophthalmopathy and Graves' hyperthyroidism. Study in general: Cases classed as stable hyperthyroidism had no ophthalmopathy within 18 months of follow-up.

For repertoire sequencing, the TCR beta CDR3 regions were amplified from RNA transcripts. Second-round multiplex PCR came after first-round RT-PCR with HTBI primers. TCRdb reprocessed the multiplex PCR reads via MiXCR and lists one record per CDR3 protein. This sample yields roughly 1.1 million distinct CDR3 sequences, of which about 35% are seen a single time; 8.5% to 14% belongs to the top ten. Diagnosis was based on clinical symptoms, serum thyroxine, TRAb, thyroid ultrasound and orbital computed tomography. The CDR3 spans 16 residues. Germline V gene data show CDR1 as DFQATT and CDR2 as SNEGSKA (reference sequence). About this clonotype: Its ends do not fully match the called genes, so a read error is possible.

The chain combines TRBV20-1 with TRBJ1-2; 9 positions agree with TRBD1. This receptor was taken from an adult man with Graves' hyperthyroidism. Sequencing used peripheral blood or thyroid tissue (not recorded which). CDR3 amino acids: CSARDGMRTGERGYTF. Written as DNA, the CDR3 is TGCAGTGCAAGAGACGGGATGAGGACAGGGGAACGCGGCTACACCTTC.